Following are 19 T cell receptor beta chains from one sample sequenced in a study of cytomegalovirus exposure and HLA in healthy donors. Assay used: immunoSEQ multiplex PCR; TCRdb lists only in-frame clones, some missing. The repertoire holds some 110,000 clones, with about 82% as singletons. The sample taken for sequencing was PBMCs. Receptor source: a man younger than 30 in good health and CMV-seronegative.

The J gene is TRBJ2-2, the V gene TRBV30, with TRBD1 identical over 9 bases. In germline, CDR1 is GTSNPN, CDR2 SVGIG (reference sequence). V was clipped by 1 base and J by 5 bases; unmatched bases: 2. The CDR3 loop spans 14 amino acids. The CDR3: CAWSGQGVTGELFF. The CDR3 coding sequence is TGTGCCTGGAGTGGACAGGGGGTAACCGGGGAGCTGTTTTTT.

This rearrangement joins TRBV7-6 to TRBJ2-1, with 12 bases that match TRBD2. Germline V gives CDR1 SGHVS, CDR2 FNYEAQ. V trimming: 5 bases; J trimming: 8 bases; junction bases outside the gene matches: 10. The CDR3 consists of 16 residues. CDR3 sequence: CASSEPTSGSIHEQFF. CDR3 DNA: TGTGCCAGCAGCGAGCCGACTAGCGGGAGTATCCATGAGCAGTTCTTC.

The V gene is TRBV25-1, the J gene TRBJ1-1; D is possibly TRBD1 (5 bases). The V gene lost 4 bases and the J gene lost 1 base, with 13 bases spanning the gap. This CDR3 region has 15 residues. Per the germline V gene, CDR1 is MGHDK and CDR2 is SYGVNS. In DNA, the CDR3 is TGTGCCAGCAGTGGTCCCGGGGGACCGAACACTGAAGCTTTCTTT. Translating it yields CASSGPGGPNTEAFF.

This chain links TRBV5-1 with TRBJ1-6, with a weak D call TRBD1 (5 bases). The CDR3 has 15 amino acids. The V and J ends lost 0 bases and 7 bases respectively, with 11 bases between them. Germline CDR1 reads SGHRS; CDR2 reads YFSETQ. In DNA form, the CDR3 reads TGCGCCAGCAGCTTGGACGGGGGTGGGAATTCACCCCTCCACTTT. It specifies CASSLDGGGNSPLHF.

In this sample, this clone turned up once. In DNA, the CDR3 is TGTGCCAGCAGCTTGACAGGGGGATATGGCTACACCTTC. It yields the protein CASSLTGGYGYTF. The V and J genes are TRBV7-2 and TRBJ1-2, with TRBD1 identical over 9 bases. In germline, CDR1 is SGHTA, CDR2 FQGNSA. This CDR3 has 13 residues. After removal of 3 bases from V and 5 bases from J, the junction contained 1 base not matched to a gene.

The CDR3 spells CASQAGTGGSQPQHF. The CDR3 DNA reads as TGTGCCAGCCAAGCCGGGACAGGGGGCTCTCAGCCCCAGCATTTT. The chain combines TRBV19 with TRBJ1-5, with TRBD1 identical over 12 bases. This CDR3 has 15 amino acids. The V gene end was trimmed by 9 bases and the J gene end by 6 bases; junction bases not matched to a gene: 9. The germline CDR1 and CDR2 sequences are LNHDA and SQIVND (reference sequence).

Only one count was recorded for this clone. V is TRBV4-1 and J is TRBJ2-1; 15 positions match TRBD2. V lost 4 bases to trimming and J lost 7 bases; unmatched junction nucleotides: 8. The CDR3 consists of 17 residues. Per the germline V gene, CDR1 is MGHRA and CDR2 is YSYEKL. CDR3 sequence (DNA): TGCGCCAGCAGCCCCCTGGGACTAGCGGGAGGAAGAAATGAGCAGTTCTTC. This sequence encodes CASSPLGLAGGRNEQFF.

This clone is a singleton in its sample. The chain is built from TRBV27 and TRBJ2-3; D is unresolved. CDR3 length: 15 amino acids. V lost 2 bases and J 0 bases, leaving 9 bases between the germline ends. Germline CDR1 is MNHEY and CDR2 is SMNVEV (reference sequence). DNA for the CDR3: TGTGCCAGCAGTTTAGAGTCCGCTAGCACAGATACGCAGTATTTT. Its translation: CASSLESASTDTQYF.

With regard to this clone: The sample contains more than one DNA sequence encoding this CDR3. CDR3 coding DNA: TGTGCCAGTAGACAGTTGAACACTGAAGCTTTCTTT. It translates to CASRQLNTEAFF. The genes are TRBV19 and TRBJ1-1; no reliable D call. With 6 bases removed from V and 0 bases from J, the gap between germline ends came to 5 bases. The germline V gene encodes CDR1 LNHDA and CDR2 SQIVND (reference sequence). This CDR3 has 12 amino acids.

The chain has TRBV19 and TRBJ2-7, with D perhaps matching TRBD2 (5 bases). The CDR3 runs 13 residues. V was cut by 7 bases and J by 0 bases, with 10 bases left in between. Germline V gives CDR1 LNHDA, CDR2 SQIVND (reference sequence). CDR3 amino acids: CASMERFSYEQYF. Written as DNA, the CDR3 is TGTGCCAGTATGGAGCGGTTCTCCTACGAGCAGTACTTC.

The gene calls are TRBV27 and TRBJ1-2; a possible D gene is TRBD1 (6 bases). The CDR3 is 15 residues long. CDR1 and CDR2 from the germline V gene are MNHEY and SMNVEV (reference sequence). Trimming stripped 6 bases from V and 3 bases from J, with 17 bases between. CDR3 amino acids: CASSQEGGVDYGYTF. The DNA of the CDR3 is TGTGCCAGCAGCCAGGAGGGGGGGGTCGACTATGGCTACACCTTC.

V usage is TRBV6-6 and J usage is TRBJ1-2; D might be TRBD1 (5 bases). V was pared by 2 bases and J by 3 bases, with 10 bases between. This CDR3 comprises 14 residues. From germline, CDR1 is MNHNY and CDR2 SVGAGI (reference sequence). CDR3 amino acids: CASSYLGGDYGYTF. CDR3 sequence (DNA): TGTGCCAGCAGTTACCTAGGAGGGGACTATGGCTACACCTTC.

The chain is built from TRBV5-1 and TRBJ2-7, with D perhaps matching TRBD2 (6 bases). The CDR3 spans 14 residues. Germline values: CDR1 SGHRS, CDR2 YFSETQ. The V and J ends lost 1 base and 3 bases respectively, with 11 bases between them. Written as DNA, the CDR3 is TGCGCCAGCAGCTTGCTGGCGGAGGGCTACGAGCAGTACTTC. It translates to CASSLLAEGYEQYF.

This clone occurred a few times. The chain joins TRBV5-1 to TRBJ1-5; a possible D gene is TRBD1 (6 bases). Per germline, CDR1 SGHRS and CDR2 YFSETQ. V lost 2 bases to trimming and J lost 4 bases, with 7 bases between them. The length of the CDR3 is 13 residues. The CDR3 DNA reads TGCGCCAGCAGCTTTACAGGGAATCAGCCCCAGCATTTT. This encodes CASSFTGNQPQHF.

The rearrangement joins TRBV19 to TRBJ2-3; 7 nucleotides match TRBD2. Germline V lookup: CDR1 LNHDA, CDR2 SQIVND (reference sequence). Trimming at V came to 7 bases and at J to 2 bases, leaving 6 bases not matched to a gene. The CDR3 has 14 amino acids. CDR3 residues: CASTQSGATDTQYF. The CDR3 bases are TGTGCCAGTACCCAAAGCGGGGCCACAGATACGCAGTATTTT.

This chain links TRBV25-1 with TRBJ1-3; D gene unclear. The V gene's germline CDR1 is MGHDK and CDR2 SYGVNS. CDR3 size: 15 residues. V was shortened by 0 bases and J by 1 base, with 7 bases between the two germline ends. CDR3 protein: CASSEYAGSGNTIYF. Here the CDR3 DNA reads TGTGCCAGCAGTGAATACGCGGGATCTGGAAACACCATATATTTT.

The gene calls are TRBV2 and TRBJ2-5, with D perhaps TRBD2 (6 bases). The V end was cut by 5 bases, the J end by 1 base, with 11 bases between. The CDR3 consists of 14 residues. The V gene's germline CDR1 is SNHLY and CDR2 FYNNEI. CDR3 DNA sequence: TGTGCCAGCAGTCGGGACTTGGGCCAAGAGACCCAGTACTTC. Amino acid sequence: CASSRDLGQETQYF.

The genes are TRBV5-5 and TRBJ2-7; a possible D gene is TRBD2 (5 bases). The length of the CDR3 is 13 residues. CDR1 SGHKS and CDR2 YYEKEE come from the germline V gene (reference sequence). V lost 0 bases, J lost 6 bases, and 10 bases lay in between. CDR3 in amino acids: CASSLVGVSEQYF. As DNA, the CDR3 is TGTGCCAGCAGCTTGGTCGGGGTTAGCGAGCAGTACTTC.

In this sample, this clone turned up once. The chain uses TRBV14 and TRBJ2-2, with 7 bases identical to TRBD2. Germline V lookup: CDR1 SGHDN, CDR2 FVKESK. The CDR3 contains 16 residues. V shed 4 bases, J shed 5 bases, and the junction held 10 bases outside the gene matches. CDR3 loop: CASSRIGSAGTGELFF. DNA for the CDR3: TGTGCCAGCAGCCGAATCGGGTCAGCGGGGACCGGGGAGCTGTTTTTT.